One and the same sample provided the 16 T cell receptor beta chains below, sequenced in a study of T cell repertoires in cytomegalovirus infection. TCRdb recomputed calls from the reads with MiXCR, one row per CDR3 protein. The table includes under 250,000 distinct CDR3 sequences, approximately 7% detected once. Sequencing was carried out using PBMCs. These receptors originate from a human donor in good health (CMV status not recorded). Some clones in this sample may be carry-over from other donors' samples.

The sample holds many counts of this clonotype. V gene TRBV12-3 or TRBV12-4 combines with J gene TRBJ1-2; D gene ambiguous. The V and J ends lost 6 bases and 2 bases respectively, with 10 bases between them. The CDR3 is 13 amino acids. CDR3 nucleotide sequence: TGTGCCAGCAGCCGGGGAGAGAACTATGGCTACACCTTC. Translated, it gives CASSRGENYGYTF.

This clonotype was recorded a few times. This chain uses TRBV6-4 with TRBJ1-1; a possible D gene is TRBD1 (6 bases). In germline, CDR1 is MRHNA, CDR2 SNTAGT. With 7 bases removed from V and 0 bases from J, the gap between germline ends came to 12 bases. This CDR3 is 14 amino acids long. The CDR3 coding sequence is TGTGCCAGCAAAAAGGACAGCTTGAACACTGAAGCTTTCTTT. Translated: CASKKDSLNTEAFF.

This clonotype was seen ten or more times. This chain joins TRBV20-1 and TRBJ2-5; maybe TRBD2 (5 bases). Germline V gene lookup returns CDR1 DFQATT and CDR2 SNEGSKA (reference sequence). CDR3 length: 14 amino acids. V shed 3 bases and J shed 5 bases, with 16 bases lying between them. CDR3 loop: CSASVSTGGETQYF. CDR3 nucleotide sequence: TGCAGTGCTAGCGTGTCCACGGGCGGGGAGACCCAGTACTTC.

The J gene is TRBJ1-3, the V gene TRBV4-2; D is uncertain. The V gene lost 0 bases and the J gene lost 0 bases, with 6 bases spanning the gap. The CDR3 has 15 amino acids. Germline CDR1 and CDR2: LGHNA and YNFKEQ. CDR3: CASSQERISGNTIYF. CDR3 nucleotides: TGTGCCAGCAGCCAAGAGCGGATCTCTGGAAACACCATATATTTT.

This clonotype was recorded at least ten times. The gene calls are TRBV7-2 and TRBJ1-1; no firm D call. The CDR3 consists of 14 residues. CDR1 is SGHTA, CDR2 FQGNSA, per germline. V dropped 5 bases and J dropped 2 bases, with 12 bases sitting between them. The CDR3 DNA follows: TGTGCCAGCAGCCGGGAGGGCCTAAACACTGAAGCTTTCTTT. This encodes CASSREGLNTEAFF.

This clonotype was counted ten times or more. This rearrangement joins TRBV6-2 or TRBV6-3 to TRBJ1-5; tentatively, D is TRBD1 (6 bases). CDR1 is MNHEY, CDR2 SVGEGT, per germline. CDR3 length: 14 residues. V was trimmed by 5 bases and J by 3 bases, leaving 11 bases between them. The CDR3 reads CASSLGQYNQPQHF. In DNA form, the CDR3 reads TGTGCCAGCAGTCTAGGACAGTACAATCAGCCCCAGCATTTT.

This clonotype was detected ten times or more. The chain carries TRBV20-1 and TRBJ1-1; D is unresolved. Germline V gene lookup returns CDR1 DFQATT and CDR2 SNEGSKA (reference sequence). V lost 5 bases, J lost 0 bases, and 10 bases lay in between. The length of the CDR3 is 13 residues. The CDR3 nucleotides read TGCAGTGCTCCCCCCAGTATGAACACTGAAGCTTTCTTT. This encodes CSAPPSMNTEAFF.

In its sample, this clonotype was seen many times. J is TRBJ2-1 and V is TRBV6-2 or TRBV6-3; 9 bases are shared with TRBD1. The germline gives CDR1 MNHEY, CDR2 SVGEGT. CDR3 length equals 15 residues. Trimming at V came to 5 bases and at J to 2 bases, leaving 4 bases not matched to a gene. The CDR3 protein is CASSLRDRAYNEQFF. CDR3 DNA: TGTGCCAGCAGTCTCCGGGACAGGGCCTACAATGAGCAGTTCTTC.

CDR3 in amino acids: CAWRSRRNTEAFF. The CDR3 DNA reads TGTGCCTGGAGAAGTCGGAGGAACACTGAAGCTTTCTTT. The chain recombines TRBV30 with TRBJ1-1; D not resolved. The length of the CDR3 is 13 residues. Deletions cut 3 bases from V and 1 base from J, with 9 bases between. Germline V gene sequence: CDR1 GTSNPN, CDR2 SVGIG (reference sequence).

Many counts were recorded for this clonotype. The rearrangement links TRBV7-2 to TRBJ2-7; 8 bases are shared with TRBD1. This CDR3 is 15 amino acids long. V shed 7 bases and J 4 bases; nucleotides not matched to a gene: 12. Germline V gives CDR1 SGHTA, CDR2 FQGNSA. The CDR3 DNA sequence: TGTGCCAGCATCAACCCGACAGGGGAACTTTACGAGCAGTACTTC. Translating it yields CASINPTGELYEQYF.

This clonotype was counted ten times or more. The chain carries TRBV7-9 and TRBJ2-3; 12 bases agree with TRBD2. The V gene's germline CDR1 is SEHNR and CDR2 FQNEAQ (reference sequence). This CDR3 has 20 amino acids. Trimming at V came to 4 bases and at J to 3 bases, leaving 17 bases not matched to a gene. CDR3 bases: TGTGCCAGCAGCTCTCCCTGGACTAGCGGGGAACCAGATCCAACAGATACGCAGTATTTT. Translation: CASSSPWTSGEPDPTDTQYF.

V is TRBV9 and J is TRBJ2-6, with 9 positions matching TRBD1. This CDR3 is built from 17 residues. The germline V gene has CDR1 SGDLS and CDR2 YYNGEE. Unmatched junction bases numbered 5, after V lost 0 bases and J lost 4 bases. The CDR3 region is CASSVAGTGLGANVLTF. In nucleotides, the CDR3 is TGTGCCAGCAGCGTAGCTGGGACAGGGTTAGGGGCCAACGTCCTGACTTTC.

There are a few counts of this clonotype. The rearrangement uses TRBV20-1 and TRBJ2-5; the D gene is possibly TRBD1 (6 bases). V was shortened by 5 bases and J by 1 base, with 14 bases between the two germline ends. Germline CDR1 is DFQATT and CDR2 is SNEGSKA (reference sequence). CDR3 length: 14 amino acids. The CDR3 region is CSAPNQGPQETQYF. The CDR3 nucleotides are TGCAGTGCTCCCAACCAGGGGCCCCAAGAGACCCAGTACTTC.

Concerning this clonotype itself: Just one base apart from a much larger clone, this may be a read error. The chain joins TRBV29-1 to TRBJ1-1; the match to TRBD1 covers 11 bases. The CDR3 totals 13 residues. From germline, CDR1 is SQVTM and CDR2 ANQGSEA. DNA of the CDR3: TGCAGCGTTGAACCCCGGGACAGGGGGGGAGCTCTCTTT. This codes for CSVEPRDRGGALF.

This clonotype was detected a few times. Here the CDR3 DNA reads TGTGCCAGTACCCGGGACTTCCGCACAGATACGCAGTATTTT. Protein sequence: CASTRDFRTDTQYF. V is TRBV19 and J is TRBJ2-3; perhaps TRBD2 as D (6 bases). The V gene's germline CDR1 is LNHDA and CDR2 SQIVND (reference sequence). The CDR3 is made up of 14 amino acids. V was pared by 7 bases and J by 1 base, with 12 bases between.

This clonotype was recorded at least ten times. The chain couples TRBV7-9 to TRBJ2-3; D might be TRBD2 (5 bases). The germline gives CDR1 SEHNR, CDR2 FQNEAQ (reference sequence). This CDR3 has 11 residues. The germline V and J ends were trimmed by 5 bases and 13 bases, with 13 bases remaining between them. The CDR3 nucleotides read TGTGCCAGCAGCGGCGGGTCCCGGGAGTATTTT. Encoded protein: CASSGGSREYF. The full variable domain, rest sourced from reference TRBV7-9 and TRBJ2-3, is DTGVSQNPRHKITKRGQNVTFRCDPISEHNRLYWYRQTLGQGPEFLTYFQNEAQLEKSRLLSDRFSAERPKGSFSTLEIQRTEQGDSAMYLCASSGGSREYFGPGTRLTVL.